This T cell receptor beta chain was recorded in a study of shared clonotypes between healthy human individuals. Of note for this clone: The target antigen is unknown.

The input for sorted-subset replicate PCRs was around 0.2 ug DNA, tens of thousands of T cell genomes. Sequencing used immunoSEQ multiplex PCR; TCRdb keeps in-frame clones, though not all of them. This sample has millions of clones; approximately 94% occur once, and the top ten carry about 1.1%. Naivety among CD8 cells was defined by CD45RO negativity and positive CCR7 selection, thereby excluding terminally differentiated effector memory CD45RA+ cells. Donation came from healthy HIV-negative adults that had no recent acute infections or vaccinations. Trimming at V came to 5 bases and at J to 2 bases, leaving 8 bases not matched to a gene. The length of the CDR3 is 17 residues. CDR1 and CDR2 (germline): LNHDA, SQIVND (reference sequence). Study-wide results and caveats: Estimated clonotype richness was generally higher in naive than memory subsets.

Sequencing used naive CD8+ T cells sorted from blood. The chain employs TRBV19 and TRBJ1-4; 10 nucleotides agree with TRBD1. This TCR came from a man between 18 and 29 years old in good health. The CDR3 coding sequence is TGTGCCAGTAGTCCCCTCGACAGGGGGCCTACTAATGAAAAACTGTTTTTT. Translating it yields CASSPLDRGPTNEKLFF. Based on the CDR3 plus reference TRBV19 and TRBJ1-4, the full variable domain is DGGITQSPKYLFRKEGQNVTLSCEQNLNHDAMYWYRQDPGQGLRLIYYSQIVNDFQKGDIAEGYSVSREKKESFPLTVTSAQKNPTAFYLCASSPLDRGPTNEKLFFGSGTQLSVL.